The source of this TCR beta chain is a study of Ad26.COV2.S vaccination and SARS-CoV-2 variants. Study conclusions and caveats: Substantial breadth was reported for post-vaccination spike-specific CD8+ and CD4+ T cells. Vaccinated individuals (as opposed to placebo recipients) had higher spike-specific TCR breadth.

With respect to this clone: The antigen is undetermined.

Sequencing used immunoSEQ multiplex PCR; TCRdb keeps in-frame clones, though not all of them. Of 300,000 to 450,000 clones in the sample, under 95% were seen once. The germline V gene encodes CDR1 SNHLY and CDR2 FYNNEI. This CDR3 region has 14 residues. Trimming removed 6 bases at V and 0 bases at J, with 9 bases between. The chain couples TRBV2 to TRBJ1-3, with D uncertain. The source was peripheral blood, collected after recovery from COVID-19. This TCR was sampled from a human donor who had recovered from COVID-19. The CDR3 nucleotides are TGTGCCAGCAGAAGCGGATCCTCTGGAAACACCATATATTTT. It specifies CASRSGSSGNTIYF.